This TCR beta chain was observed in a study of identical twins. V lost 7 bases and J lost 2, with 9 bases in between. The CDR3 contains 13 residues. CDR1 LGHNT and CDR2 FRNRAP come from the germline V gene. The donor group consisted entirely of healthy Caucasians. TCRdb ran MiXCR on the 5' RACE reads and lists one entry per CDR3 protein. Here the sample spans some 690,000 distinct CDR3 sequences, around 20% being singletons. These same data were also listed under a study on T cells expressing NK-cell markers.

V and J are TRBV12-5 and TRBJ1-5, with unresolved D. Sequences were obtained from PBMCs. The clonotype originates from a woman aged 18-30 years in good health. The CDR3 loop is CASAPQGNQPQHF. The CDR3 DNA sequence: TGTGCTAGTGCCCCCCAGGGCAATCAGCCCCAGCATTTT.